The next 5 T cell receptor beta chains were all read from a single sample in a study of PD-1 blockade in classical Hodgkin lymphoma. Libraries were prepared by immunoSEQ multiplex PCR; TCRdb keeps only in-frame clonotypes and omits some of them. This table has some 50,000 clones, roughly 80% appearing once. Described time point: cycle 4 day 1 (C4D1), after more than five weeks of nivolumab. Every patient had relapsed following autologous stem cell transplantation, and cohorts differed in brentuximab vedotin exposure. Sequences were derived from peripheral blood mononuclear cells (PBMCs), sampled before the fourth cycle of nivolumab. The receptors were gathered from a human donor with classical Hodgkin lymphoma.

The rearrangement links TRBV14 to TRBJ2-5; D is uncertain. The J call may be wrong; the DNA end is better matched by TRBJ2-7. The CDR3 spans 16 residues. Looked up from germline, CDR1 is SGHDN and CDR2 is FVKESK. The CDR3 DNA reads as TGTGCCAGCAGCCGGTCACTGGGAAGCTTCTCCTACGAGCAGTACTTC. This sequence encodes CASSRSLGSFSYEQYF.

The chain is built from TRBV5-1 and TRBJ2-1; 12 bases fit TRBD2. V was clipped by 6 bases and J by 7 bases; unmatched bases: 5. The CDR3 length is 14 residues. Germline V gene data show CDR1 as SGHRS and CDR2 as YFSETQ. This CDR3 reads CASTPTSGSNEQFF. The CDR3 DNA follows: TGCGCCAGCACCCCGACTAGCGGGAGTAATGAGCAGTTCTTC.

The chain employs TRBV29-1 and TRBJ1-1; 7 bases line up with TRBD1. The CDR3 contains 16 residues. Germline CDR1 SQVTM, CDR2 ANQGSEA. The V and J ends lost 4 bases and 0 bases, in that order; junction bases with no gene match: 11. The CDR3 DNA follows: TGCAGCGTTGTGGGGACAGTATTATTCATGAACACTGAAGCTTTCTTT. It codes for CSVVGTVLFMNTEAFF.

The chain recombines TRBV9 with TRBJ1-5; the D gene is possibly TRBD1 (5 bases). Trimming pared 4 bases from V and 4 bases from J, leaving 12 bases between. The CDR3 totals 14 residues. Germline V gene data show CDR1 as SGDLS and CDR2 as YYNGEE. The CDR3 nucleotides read TGTGCCAGCAGCCCTGGACGGGGGAATCAGCCCCAGCATTTT. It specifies CASSPGRGNQPQHF.

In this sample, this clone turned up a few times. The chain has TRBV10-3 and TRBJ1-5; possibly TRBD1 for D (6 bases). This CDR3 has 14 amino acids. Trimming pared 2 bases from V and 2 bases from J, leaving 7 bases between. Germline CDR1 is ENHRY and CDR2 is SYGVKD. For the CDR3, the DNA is TGTGCCATCAGTGAGAGACAGGGCAATCAGCCCCAGCATTTT. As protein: CAISERQGNQPQHF.